A selection of T cell receptor beta chains follows, all from one sample in a study of blood T cells in healthy people across ages. TCRdb analysed the 5' RACE reads with MiXCR anew, one entry per CDR3 protein. The data hold some 760,000 distinct CDR3 sequences, with approximately 25% observed a single time. A further study also used this sample, focusing on T cells of mothers and their children.

Material for sequencing was blood. Receptor source: a boy aged 5-17 years in good health. CDR3s include the opening cysteine and the closing phenylalanine or tryptophan. D genes are given only for firm matches. The size field is filled for only some rows; it gives once, few, many or a size class.

j_call d_call clone_size v_call cdr3_nt cdr3_aa
TRBJ2-7 NA NA TRBV12-3/TRBV12-4 TGTGCCAGCACCAGAGACAGCCCTCTTAGCGAGCAGTACTTC CASTRDSPLSEQYF
TRBJ2-1 NA NA TRBV29-1 TGCAGCGTTGAAGCGGCAGGCTCGGGTGGGCAGTTCTTC CSVEAAGSGGQFF
TRBJ2-7 NA NA TRBV7-2 TGTGCCAGCAGCTTAGAGAGGGTGGACTACTACTACGAGCAGTACTTC CASSLERVDYYYEQYF
TRBJ2-1 TRBD2 once TRBV28 TGTGCCAGCAGTTTCTTATTGGGCGGGAGGGCCCATGAGCAGTTCTTC CASSFLLGGRAHEQFF
TRBJ1-5 NA few TRBV20-1 TGCAGTGCTAGAAAAGGGACTCAGCCCCAGCATTTT CSARKGTQPQHF
TRBJ2-7 TRBD2 NA TRBV4-2 TGTGCCAGCAGCCAAGAAGGGAGATTAGCGGGAGGGATCTACGAGCAGTACTTC CASSQEGRLAGGIYEQYF
TRBJ1-5 NA NA TRBV7-2 TGTGCCAGCAGCTTAGAGGCCGGATACAATCAGCCCCAGCATTTT CASSLEAGYNQPQHF
TRBJ1-2 TRBD1 NA TRBV4-2 TGTACCAGCAGCCCCCCCGATGAGAGACAGGGTAGTTATGGCTACACCTTC CTSSPPDERQGSYGYTF
TRBJ2-5 NA NA TRBV6-2/TRBV6-3 TGTGCCAGCGGAAGACACGACCAAGAGACCCAGTACTTC CASGRHDQETQYF
TRBJ2-5 NA NA TRBV7-8 TGTGCCAGCAGCTTAGAAAACTGGGGGGTAGCGGTCCTAGGGACCCAGTGCTTC CASSLENWGVAVLGTQCF
TRBJ2-5 NA NA TRBV7-2 TGTGCCAGCAGCTTAAAAGCCCGTGGGGTGGCAGATCAAGAGACCCAGTACTTC CASSLKARGVADQETQYF
TRBJ2-3 NA few TRBV28 TGTGCCAGCAGTTCCCGGTCCTGGACAGTTAGCACAGATACGCAGTATTTT CASSSRSWTVSTDTQYF
TRBJ1-4 NA few TRBV19 TGTGCCAGTAGTATTCGAATCACCTTTACAACTAATGAAAAACTGTTTTTT CASSIRITFTTNEKLFF
TRBJ1-6 NA NA TRBV4-1 TGCGCCAGCACGACGGGGGGCGAACCCCTCCACTTT CASTTGGEPLHF
TRBJ1-6 NA NA TRBV19 TGTGCCAGTAGTTGGGGGCCAAGCTCCTATAATTCACCCCTCCACTTT CASSWGPSSYNSPLHF
TRBJ2-1 NA NA TRBV29-1 TGCAGCGTTGGATCGGGGTACAATGAGCAGTTCTTC CSVGSGYNEQFF
TRBJ2-1 NA NA TRBV7-6 TGTGCCAGCAGCTTTATCCCTGTGGCCGGTAACAATGAGTTCTTC CASSFIPVAGNNEFF
TRBJ1-5 TRBD1 NA TRBV6-6 TGTGCCAGCAGGGCGAGGGACAGGGAACAGCCCCAGCATTTT CASRARDREQPQHF
TRBJ2-3 NA NA TRBV7-8 TGTGCCAGCAGCCTAGGAAGGCTAGCTAGCACAGATACGCAGTATTTT CASSLGRLASTDTQYF
TRBJ2-1 NA NA TRBV7-9 TGTGCCAGCAGCTACCCTCAGATAAACAATGAGCAGTTCTTC CASSYPQINNEQFF
TRBJ1-5 NA NA TRBV18 TGTGCCAGCTCACTGGCGATGAATCAGCCCCAGCATTTT CASSLAMNQPQHF
TRBJ2-7 TRBD1 few TRBV19 TGTGCCAGTAGTCCAGGACAGGGGGTTTCCTACGAGCAGTACTTC CASSPGQGVSYEQYF
TRBJ2-1 NA few TRBV12-3/TRBV12-4 TGTGCCAGCAGTTATTTTGGGCATGAGCAGTTCTTC CASSYFGHEQFF
TRBJ2-1 NA NA TRBV5-6 TGTGCCAGCAGCCCCATAGTAGGTGAGCAGTTCTTC CASSPIVGEQFF